This TCR beta chain was identified during a study of T cells in women clearing cervical HPV infection. The protocol was immunoSEQ multiplex PCR, while the TCRdb copy is restricted to in-frame clones and leaves out a portion. Its table lists roughly 30,000 clones. Trimming pared 5 bases from V and 6 bases from J, leaving 10 bases between. This CDR3 contains 13 residues. From germline, CDR1 is MNHEY and CDR2 SMNVEV (reference sequence). As concerns this clone: The CDR3 end lies 3 residues beyond the end of the read and is filled in from the germline J gene.

Sequenced sample: blood buffy coat. This clonotype was sampled from a woman between 18 and 70 years old with a cervical HPV16 infection that either progressed to CIN3+ or cleared (not recorded which). The chain recombines TRBV27 with TRBJ1-4; D not resolved. This chain's CDR3 is CASSTLSYEKLFF. CDR3 DNA, as far as it was read: TGTGCCAGCAGTACCCTATCGTATGAAAAA.